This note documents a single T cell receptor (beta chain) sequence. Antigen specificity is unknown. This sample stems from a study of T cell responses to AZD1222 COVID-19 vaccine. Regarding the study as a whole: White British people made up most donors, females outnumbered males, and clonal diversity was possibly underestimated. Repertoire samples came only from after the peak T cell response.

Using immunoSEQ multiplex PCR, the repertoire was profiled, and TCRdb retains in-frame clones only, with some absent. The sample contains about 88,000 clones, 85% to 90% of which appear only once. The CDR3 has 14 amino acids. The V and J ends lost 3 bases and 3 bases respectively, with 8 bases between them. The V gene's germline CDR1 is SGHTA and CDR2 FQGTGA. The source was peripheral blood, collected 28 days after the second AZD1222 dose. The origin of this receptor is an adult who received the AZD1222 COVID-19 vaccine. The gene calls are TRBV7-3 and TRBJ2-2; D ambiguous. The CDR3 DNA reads TGTGCCAGCAGCTTTCTCGGTCACACCGGGGAGCTGTTTTTT. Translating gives CASSFLGHTGELFF. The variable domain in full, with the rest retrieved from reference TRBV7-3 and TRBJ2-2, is GAGVSQTPSNKVTEKGKYVELRCDPISGHTALYWYRQSLGQGPEFLIYFQGTGAADDSGLPNDRFFAVRPEGSVSTLKIQRTERGDSAVYLCASSFLGHTGELFFGEGSRLTVL.